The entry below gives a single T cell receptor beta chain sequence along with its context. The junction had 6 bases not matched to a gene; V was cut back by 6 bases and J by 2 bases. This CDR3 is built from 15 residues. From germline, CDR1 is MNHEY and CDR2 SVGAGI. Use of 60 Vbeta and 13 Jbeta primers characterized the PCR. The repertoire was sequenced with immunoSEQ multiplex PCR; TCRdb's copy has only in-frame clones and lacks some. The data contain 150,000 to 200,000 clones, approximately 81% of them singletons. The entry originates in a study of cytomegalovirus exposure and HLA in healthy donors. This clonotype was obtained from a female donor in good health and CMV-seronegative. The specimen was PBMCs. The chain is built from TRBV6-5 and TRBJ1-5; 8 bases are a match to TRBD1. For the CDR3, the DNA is TGTGCCAGCAGACCCCCGGGACAGGGCAATCAGCCCCAGCATTTT. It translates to CASRPPGQGNQPQHF.